The following is a TCR beta chain sequence with its context. The specificity of this receptor is unknown. The data belong to a study of human CD8 memory T cell subsets (dated by TCRdb to 2019 to 2021). About the full investigation: To assess clonal relationships, the TCRbeta repertoires of stem-like (TSTEM), progenitor exhausted-like (TPEX) and effector memory CD8+ T cell subsets were compared. Six donors each provided TSTEM, TPEX and effector memory subsets, and TCRbeta repertoires were obtained from all six.

Broader findings and caveats from the paper: Greater repertoire diversity in TSTEM than in TPEX subsets was suggested by Chao1 estimates, potentially reflecting a broader range of specificities. Only TCRbeta chains were sequenced, and repertoire comparisons were based on 5 to 7 donors, with testing performed by paired t-tests and Bonferroni correction. Normalized Shannon-Wiener diversity was similarly high in TSTEM and TPEX subsets, while effector memory subsets were less diverse by comparison. Although both stem-like subsets shared clonotypes with effector memory cells, the overlap between TSTEM and TPEX repertoires was minimal, suggesting distinct antigen spectra for the TSTEM and TPEX subsets.

A Human TCR Profiling Kit was used to prepare UMI-labeled 5' RACE TCRbeta libraries. Every TCRbeta library was prepared in parallel, with the same number of PCR cycles used for all of the libraries. Per the source publication's procedure: The number of functional CDR3beta clonotypes in each TCRbeta library ranged from about 2,900 to 20,000. MIGEC 1.2.9 was used for UMI extraction and consensus assembly, with at least three reads per UMI being required. MiXCR 3.0.3 was used to extract the in-frame CDR3beta repertoires. Each sample was downsampled to 42,000 randomly selected UMIs before diversity metrics were calculated in VDJtools 1.2.1. Repertoire overlap metrics D, R and F2 were calculated in VDJtools for the top 3,000 clones of each sample pair. TCRdb reprocessed the public reads and reports one entry per CDR3 protein sequence, without DNA. The authors' filters were not applied to this entry. The sample's records list 7,000 to 9,500 distinct CDR3 sequences. Around a quarter of the sample is in the top ten clones.

Per the germline V gene, KGHDR is the CDR1 and SFDVKD is the CDR2. The CDR3 measures 12 amino acids from cysteine to phenylalanine. The coding DNA is unavailable. Density gradient separation was used to isolate peripheral blood mononuclear cells from healthy donor buffy coats. Negative magnetic separation using EasySep or MojoSort CD8+ T cell isolation kits was how the study enriched total CD8+ T cells. For each subset, total RNA was extracted using an RNeasy Mini Kit from duplicate vials of over 120,000 sorted CD8+ T cells. PBMCs were used either fresh or after cryopreservation in fetal bovine serum containing roughly 9.1% DMSO. Fluorescence-activated cell sorting on a FACSAria III was used to sort the CD8+ T cell subsets to purity.

Sequenced: CD8+ T cells from PBMCs. The receptor comes from a human donor in good health. The chain was built from TRBV24-1 and TRBJ2-7. The CDR3 protein: CATSDLKDEQYF.